This T cell receptor beta chain stems from a study of cytotoxic CD8 clonotypes in ibrutinib-treated CLL. Across the whole study: Partial responses numbered approximately 24 and complete responses 2; after a median about 72 months, about 14 stayed remitted and roughly twelve progressed. Broader study findings: Sustained-remission patients were sampled at one set of times and progressing patients at different ones. Treatment saw public clonotypes, which were uncommon, either contract or stay stable.

The data were produced by immunoSEQ multiplex PCR, yet TCRdb's version contains in-frame clones alone and is incomplete. The table shows approximately 100,000 clones, with more than 55% occurring only once. Germline CDR1 is SGDLS and CDR2 is YYNGEE. The CDR3 covers 15 residues. The J segment lost 2 bases and the V segment lost 2 bases, leaving 4 bases of the junction unmatched. The sample holds a few counts of this clone. Antigen unknown. This chain links TRBV9 with TRBJ1-3; 7 nucleotides line up with TRBD1. The TCR sequence derives from a human donor with chronic lymphocytic leukemia. The material sequenced was PBMCs, taken after 24 months of ibrutinib treatment. CDR3 DNA: TGTGCCAGCAGCGTGGAGGGGGCACCTGGAAACACCATATATTTT. Its translation: CASSVEGAPGNTIYF.